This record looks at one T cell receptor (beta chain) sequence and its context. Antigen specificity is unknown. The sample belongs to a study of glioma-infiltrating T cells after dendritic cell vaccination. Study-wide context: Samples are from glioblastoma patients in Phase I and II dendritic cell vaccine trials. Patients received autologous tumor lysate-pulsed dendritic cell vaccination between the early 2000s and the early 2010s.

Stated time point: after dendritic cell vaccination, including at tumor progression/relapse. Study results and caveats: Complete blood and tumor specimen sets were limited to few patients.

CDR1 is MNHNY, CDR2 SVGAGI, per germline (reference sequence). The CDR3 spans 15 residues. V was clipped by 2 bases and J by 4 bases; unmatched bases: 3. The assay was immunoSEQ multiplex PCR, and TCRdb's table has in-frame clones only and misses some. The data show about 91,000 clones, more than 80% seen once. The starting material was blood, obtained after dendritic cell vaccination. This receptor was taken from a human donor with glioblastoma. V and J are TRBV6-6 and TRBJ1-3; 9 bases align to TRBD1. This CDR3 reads CASSYGTGSGNTIYF. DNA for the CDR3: TGTGCCAGCAGTTACGGGACAGGGAGCGGAAACACCATATATTTT.